The clone carrying this T cell receptor beta chain occurred many times. The antigen is undetermined. These data originate in a study of T cells in Graves' hyperthyroidism and ophthalmopathy. Regarding the study as a whole: Before onset, by a median of approximately 6.8 months, the model predicted ophthalmopathy.

From RNA transcripts, TCR beta CDR3 regions were amplified. TCR CDR3 regions were first amplified by RT-PCR with HTBI primers. A single record per CDR3 protein comes from TCRdb applying MiXCR to the multiplex PCR reads. The data hold 350,000 to 400,000 distinct CDR3 sequences, with about 15% observed a single time. Trimming took off 2 bases at V and 5 bases at J, with 13 bases between the two ends. The CDR3 contains 14 residues. From germline, CDR1 is MDHEN and CDR2 SYDVKM. V and J are TRBV28 and TRBJ2-7; D not resolved. Source material: blood. This receptor was identified in a woman aged 25 to 39 with Graves' hyperthyroidism. The CDR3 spells CASSLGTARHEQYF. DNA of the CDR3: TGTGCCAGCAGTTTAGGAACGGCTCGGCACGAGCAGTACTTC.